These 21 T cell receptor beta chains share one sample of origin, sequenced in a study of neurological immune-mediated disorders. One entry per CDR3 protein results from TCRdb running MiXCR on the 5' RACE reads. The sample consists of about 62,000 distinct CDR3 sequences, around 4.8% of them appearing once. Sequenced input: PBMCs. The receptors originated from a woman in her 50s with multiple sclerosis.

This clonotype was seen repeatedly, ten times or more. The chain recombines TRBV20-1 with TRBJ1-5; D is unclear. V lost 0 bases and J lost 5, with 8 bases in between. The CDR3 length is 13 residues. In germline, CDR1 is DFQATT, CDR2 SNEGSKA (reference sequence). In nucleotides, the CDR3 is TGCAGTGCTAGAGAAGGGAGGGATCAGCCCCAGCATTTT. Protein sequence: CSAREGRDQPQHF.

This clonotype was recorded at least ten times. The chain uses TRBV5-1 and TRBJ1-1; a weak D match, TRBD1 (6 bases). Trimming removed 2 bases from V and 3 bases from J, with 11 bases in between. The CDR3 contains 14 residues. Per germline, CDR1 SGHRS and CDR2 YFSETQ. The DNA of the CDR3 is TGCGCCAGCAGCTTTGGGGGCGCAGACACTGAAGCTTTCTTT. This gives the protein CASSFGGADTEAFF.

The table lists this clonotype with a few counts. CDR3 region: CASSLASAGPRSGNTIYF. The CDR3 region has the DNA TGTGCCAGCAGCTTAGCGTCGGCAGGGCCTCGCTCTGGAAACACCATATATTTT. The chain links TRBV7-6 to TRBJ1-3, with D possibly matching TRBD1 (5 bases). Per germline, CDR1 SGHVS and CDR2 FNYEAQ. This CDR3 spans 18 amino acids. The V and J ends lost 0 bases and 0 bases respectively, with 15 bases between them.

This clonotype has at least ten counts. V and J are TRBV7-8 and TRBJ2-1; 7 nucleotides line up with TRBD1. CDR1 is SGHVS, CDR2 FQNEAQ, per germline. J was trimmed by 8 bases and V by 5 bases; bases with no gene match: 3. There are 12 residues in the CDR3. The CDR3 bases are TGTGCCAGCAGCATAACAGGGGATGAGCAGTTCTTC. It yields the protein CASSITGDEQFF.

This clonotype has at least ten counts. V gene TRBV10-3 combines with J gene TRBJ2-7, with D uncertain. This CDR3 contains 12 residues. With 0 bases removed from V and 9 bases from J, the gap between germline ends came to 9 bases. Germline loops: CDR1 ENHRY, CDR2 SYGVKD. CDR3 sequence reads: CAISESSGGQYF. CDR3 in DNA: TGTGCCATCAGTGAGTCTTCCGGCGGGCAGTACTTC.

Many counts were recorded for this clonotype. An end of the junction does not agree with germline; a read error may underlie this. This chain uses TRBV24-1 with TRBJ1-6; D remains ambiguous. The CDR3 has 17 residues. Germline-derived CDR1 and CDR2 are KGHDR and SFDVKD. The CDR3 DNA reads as TGTGCCACCAGCCCCCCTGACGGGGAATCCTATAATTCACCCCTCAACTTT. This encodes CATSPPDGESYNSPLNF.

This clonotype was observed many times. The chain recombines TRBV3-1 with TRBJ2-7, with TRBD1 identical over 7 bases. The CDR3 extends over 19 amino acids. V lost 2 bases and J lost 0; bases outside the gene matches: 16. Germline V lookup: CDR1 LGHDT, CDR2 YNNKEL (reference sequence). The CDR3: CASSQQAGLGQVISYEQYV. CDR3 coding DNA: TGTGCCAGCAGCCAACAAGCCGGGCTAGGACAGGTGATCTCCTACGAGCAGTACGTC.

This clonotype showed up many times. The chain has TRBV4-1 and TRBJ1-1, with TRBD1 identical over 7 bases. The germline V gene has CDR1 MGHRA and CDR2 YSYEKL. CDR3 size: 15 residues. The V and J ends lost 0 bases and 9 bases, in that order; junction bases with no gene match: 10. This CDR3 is CASSQDKGAPRKAFF. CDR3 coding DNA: TGCGCCAGCAGCCAAGATAAGGGGGCACCAAGAAAAGCTTTCTTT.

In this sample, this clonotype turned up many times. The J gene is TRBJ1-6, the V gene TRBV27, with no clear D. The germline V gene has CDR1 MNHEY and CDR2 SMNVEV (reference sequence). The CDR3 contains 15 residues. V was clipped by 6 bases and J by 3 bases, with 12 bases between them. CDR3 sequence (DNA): TGTGCCAGCAGCCGATCTGTATTCTATAATTCACCCCTCCACTTT. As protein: CASSRSVFYNSPLHF.

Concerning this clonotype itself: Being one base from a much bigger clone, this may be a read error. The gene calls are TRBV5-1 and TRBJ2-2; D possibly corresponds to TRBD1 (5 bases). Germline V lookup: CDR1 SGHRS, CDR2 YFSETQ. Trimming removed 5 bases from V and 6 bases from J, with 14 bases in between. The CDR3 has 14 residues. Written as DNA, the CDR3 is TGCGCCAGCAGAGGACATGGGGCATCCGGGGAGCTGTTTTTT. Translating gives CASRGHGASGELFF.

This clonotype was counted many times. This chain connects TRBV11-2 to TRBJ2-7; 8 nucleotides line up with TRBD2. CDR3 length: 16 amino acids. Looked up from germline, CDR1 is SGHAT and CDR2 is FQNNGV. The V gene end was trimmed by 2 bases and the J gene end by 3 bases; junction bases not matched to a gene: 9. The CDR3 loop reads CASSLYLAGKIYEQYV. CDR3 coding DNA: TGTGCCAGCAGCTTATACTTAGCGGGGAAAATCTACGAGCAGTACGTC.

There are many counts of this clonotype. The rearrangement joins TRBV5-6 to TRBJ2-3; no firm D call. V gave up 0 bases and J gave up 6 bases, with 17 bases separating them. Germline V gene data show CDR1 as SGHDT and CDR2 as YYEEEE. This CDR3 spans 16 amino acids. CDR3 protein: CASSLGSVIFRDTQYF. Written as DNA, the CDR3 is TGTGCCAGCAGCTTGGGATCAGTCATATTTAGGGATACGCAGTATTTT.

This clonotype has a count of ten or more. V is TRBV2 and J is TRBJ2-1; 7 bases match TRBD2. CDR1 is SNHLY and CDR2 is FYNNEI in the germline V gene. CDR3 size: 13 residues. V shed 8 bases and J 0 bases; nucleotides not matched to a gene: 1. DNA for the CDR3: TGTGCCAGCCGGACTAGCTCCTACAATGAGCAGTTCTTC. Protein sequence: CASRTSSYNEQFF.

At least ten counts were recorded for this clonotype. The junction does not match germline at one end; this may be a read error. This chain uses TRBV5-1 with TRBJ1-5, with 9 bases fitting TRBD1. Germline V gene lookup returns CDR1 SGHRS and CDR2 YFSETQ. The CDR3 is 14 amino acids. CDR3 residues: CASSPGQGNQPQNF. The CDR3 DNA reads TGCGCCAGCAGCCCGGGACAGGGTAATCAGCCCCAGAATTTT.

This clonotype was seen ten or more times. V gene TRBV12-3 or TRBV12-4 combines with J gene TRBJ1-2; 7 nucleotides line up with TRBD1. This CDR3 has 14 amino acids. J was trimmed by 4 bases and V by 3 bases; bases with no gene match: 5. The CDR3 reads CASSFRGIVYGYTF. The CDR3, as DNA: TGTGCCAGCAGTTTCAGGGGGATTGTCTATGGCTACACCTTC.

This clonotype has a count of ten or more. The CDR3 DNA is TGTGCCAGCAGCCTAACAGGGCTCCAAGATGAAAAACTGTTTTTT. Translating gives CASSLTGLQDEKLFF. The chain is built from TRBV14 and TRBJ1-4, with D perhaps matching TRBD1 (6 bases). CDR3 length: 15 residues. Deletions cut 4 bases from V and 6 bases from J, with 15 bases between. CDR1 and CDR2 (germline): SGHDN, FVKESK.

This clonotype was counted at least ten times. The CDR3 DNA sequence: TGTGCCACCAACTCAATAGACAGGACTAGCACAGATACGCAGTATTTT. Translating gives CATNSIDRTSTDTQYF. The J gene is TRBJ2-3, the V gene TRBV24-1; D possibly corresponds to TRBD1 (6 bases). CDR1 and CDR2 (germline): KGHDR, SFDVKD. V lost 8 bases, J lost 0 bases, and 17 bases lay in between. The CDR3 totals 16 residues.

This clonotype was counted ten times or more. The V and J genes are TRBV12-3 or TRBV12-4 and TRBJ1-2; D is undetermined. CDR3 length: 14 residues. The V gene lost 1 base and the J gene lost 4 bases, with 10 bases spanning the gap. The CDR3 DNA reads TGTGCCAGCAGTTTAGGAGTGTCCAGCTATGGCTACACCTTC. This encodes CASSLGVSSYGYTF.

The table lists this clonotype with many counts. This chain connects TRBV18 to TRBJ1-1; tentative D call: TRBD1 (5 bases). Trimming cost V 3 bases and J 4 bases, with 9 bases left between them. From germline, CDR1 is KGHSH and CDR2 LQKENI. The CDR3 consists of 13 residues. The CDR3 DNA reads TGTGCCAGCTCACCTTTGGGGGGCACTGAAGCTTTCTTT. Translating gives CASSPLGGTEAFF.

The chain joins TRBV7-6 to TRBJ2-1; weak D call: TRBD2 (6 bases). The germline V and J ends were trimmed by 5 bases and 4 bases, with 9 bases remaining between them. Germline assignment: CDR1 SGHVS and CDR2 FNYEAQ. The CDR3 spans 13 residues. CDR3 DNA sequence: TGTGCCAGCAGCGCGACTAGATACAATGAGCAGTTCTTC. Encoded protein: CASSATRYNEQFF.

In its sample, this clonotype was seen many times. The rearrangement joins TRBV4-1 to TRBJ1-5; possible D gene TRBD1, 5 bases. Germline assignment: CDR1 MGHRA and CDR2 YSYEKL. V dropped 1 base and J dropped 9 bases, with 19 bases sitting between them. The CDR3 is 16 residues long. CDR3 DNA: TGCGCCAGCAGCCAAGTAGGAGGTCGGACAATCCGGCCCCAGCATTTT. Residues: CASSQVGGRTIRPQHF.